Below, one T cell receptor beta chain is given with its context. The sample is drawn from a study of naive and memory T cell subsets. The CDR3 sequence is 15 residues long. Germline CDR1 is SEHNR and CDR2 is FQNEAQ (reference sequence). V was clipped by 5 bases and J by 4 bases; unmatched bases: 7. Both TRBC1 and TRBC2 were covered by a beta constant-region primer of two equimolar oligonucleotides. TCRdb ran MiXCR on the UMI-ligation and nested PCR reads and lists one entry per CDR3 protein. The sample gives 140,000 to 150,000 distinct CDR3 sequences, over 15% of which show up once; 0.14% to 0.15% is in the top ten.

This clonotype was sampled from a human donor in good health. Sequencing was performed on naive CD4+ T cells from blood. The genes are TRBV7-9 and TRBJ2-1, with TRBD2 matching 8 bases. CDR3 in DNA: TGTGCCAGCAGCGAACGGGAGGGCGCATACAATGAGCAGTTCTTC. Translation: CASSEREGAYNEQFF.